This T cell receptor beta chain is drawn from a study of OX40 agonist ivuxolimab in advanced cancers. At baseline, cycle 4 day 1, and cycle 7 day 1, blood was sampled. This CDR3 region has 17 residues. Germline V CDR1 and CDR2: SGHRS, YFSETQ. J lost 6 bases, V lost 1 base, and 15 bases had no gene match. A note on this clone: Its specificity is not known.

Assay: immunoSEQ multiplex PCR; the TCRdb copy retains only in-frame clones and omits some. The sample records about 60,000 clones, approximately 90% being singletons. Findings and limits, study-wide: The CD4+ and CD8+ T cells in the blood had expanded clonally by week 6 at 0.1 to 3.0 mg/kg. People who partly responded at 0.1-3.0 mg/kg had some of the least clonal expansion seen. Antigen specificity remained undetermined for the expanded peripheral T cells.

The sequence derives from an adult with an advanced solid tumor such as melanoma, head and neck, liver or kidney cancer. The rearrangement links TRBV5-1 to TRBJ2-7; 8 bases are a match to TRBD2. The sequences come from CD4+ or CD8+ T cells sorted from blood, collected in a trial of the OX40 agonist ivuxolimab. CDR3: CASSLRPSGGAAPEQYF. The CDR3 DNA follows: TGCGCCAGCAGCTTGCGACCCTCGGGGGGGGCAGCACCCGAGCAGTACTTC. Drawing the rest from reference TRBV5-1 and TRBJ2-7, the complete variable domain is KAGVTQTPRYLIKTRGQQVTLSCSPISGHRSVSWYQQTPGQGLQFLFEYFSETQRNKGNFPGRFSGRQFSNSRSEMNVSTLELGDSALYLCASSLRPSGGAAPEQYFGPGTRLTVT.